Reported below is one TCR beta chain. This entry belongs to a study of blood T cell repertoires in COVID-19. The protocol was immunoSEQ multiplex PCR, while the TCRdb copy is restricted to in-frame clones and leaves out a portion. The data show roughly 250,000 clones, about nine tenths seen once. The specimen sequenced was peripheral blood. The receptor comes from a middle-aged woman with acute or convalescent COVID-19.

This chain's CDR3 is CASSPIQGAPGNTIYF. The CDR3, as DNA: TGTGCCAGCAGCCCTATCCAGGGGGCTCCTGGAAACACCATATATTTT. The rearrangement links TRBV11-2 to TRBJ1-3; 8 bases are shared with TRBD1. The CDR3 runs 16 residues. The germline V gene has CDR1 SGHAT and CDR2 FQNNGV. Unmatched junction bases numbered 8, after V lost 5 bases and J lost 2 bases.